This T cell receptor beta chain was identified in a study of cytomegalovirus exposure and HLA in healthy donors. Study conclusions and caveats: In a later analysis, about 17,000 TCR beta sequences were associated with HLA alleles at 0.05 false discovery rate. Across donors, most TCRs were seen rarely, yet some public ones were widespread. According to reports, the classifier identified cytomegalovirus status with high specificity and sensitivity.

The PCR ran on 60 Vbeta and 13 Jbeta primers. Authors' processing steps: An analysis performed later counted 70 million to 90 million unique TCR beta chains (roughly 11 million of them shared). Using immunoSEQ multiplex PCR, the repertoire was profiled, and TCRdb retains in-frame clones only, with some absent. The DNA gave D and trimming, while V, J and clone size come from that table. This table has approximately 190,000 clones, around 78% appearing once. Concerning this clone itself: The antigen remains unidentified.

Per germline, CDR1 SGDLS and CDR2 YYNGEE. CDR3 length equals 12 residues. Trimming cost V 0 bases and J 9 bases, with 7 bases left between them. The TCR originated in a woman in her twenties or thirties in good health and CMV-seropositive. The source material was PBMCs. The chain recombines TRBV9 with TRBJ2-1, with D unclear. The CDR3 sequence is CASSVVHSEQFF. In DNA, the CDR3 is TGTGCCAGCAGCGTAGTCCATAGTGAGCAGTTCTTC.